One T cell receptor (beta chain) is described in this entry. The time point here: newly diagnosed GD, antithyroid drugs for less than 3 months. RNA from PBMCs was the source of the TCR library. The entry originates in a study of regulatory T cells in long-lasting Graves disease. The CDR3 has 13 residues. In germline, CDR1 is KGHDR, CDR2 SFDVKD. V was pared by 8 bases and J by 0 bases, with 10 bases between. Arm-PCR of CDR3 regions and iRepertoire HTBI primers were the basis on which TCR beta libraries were built. TCRdb processed the multiplex PCR reads anew with MiXCR; each CDR3 protein has one entry. The table records 440,000 or so distinct CDR3 sequences, under 15% of them present only once. This sample was also put to use in a study of T cells in Graves' hyperthyroidism and ophthalmopathy. That source reports: Uncontrolled infection, other autoimmune disease, pregnancy or lactation led to exclusion.

The sample in question was peripheral blood mononuclear cells (PBMCs), obtained at new diagnosis, from a patient treated with antithyroid drugs. The rearrangement joins TRBV24-1 to TRBJ2-7, with D possibly matching TRBD2 (6 bases). This sequence originates from a woman aged 25 to 45 with Graves disease. The CDR3 nucleotides read TGTGCCACCAAGGAGGGATACTCCTACGAGCAGTACTTC. Translation: CATKEGYSYEQYF.